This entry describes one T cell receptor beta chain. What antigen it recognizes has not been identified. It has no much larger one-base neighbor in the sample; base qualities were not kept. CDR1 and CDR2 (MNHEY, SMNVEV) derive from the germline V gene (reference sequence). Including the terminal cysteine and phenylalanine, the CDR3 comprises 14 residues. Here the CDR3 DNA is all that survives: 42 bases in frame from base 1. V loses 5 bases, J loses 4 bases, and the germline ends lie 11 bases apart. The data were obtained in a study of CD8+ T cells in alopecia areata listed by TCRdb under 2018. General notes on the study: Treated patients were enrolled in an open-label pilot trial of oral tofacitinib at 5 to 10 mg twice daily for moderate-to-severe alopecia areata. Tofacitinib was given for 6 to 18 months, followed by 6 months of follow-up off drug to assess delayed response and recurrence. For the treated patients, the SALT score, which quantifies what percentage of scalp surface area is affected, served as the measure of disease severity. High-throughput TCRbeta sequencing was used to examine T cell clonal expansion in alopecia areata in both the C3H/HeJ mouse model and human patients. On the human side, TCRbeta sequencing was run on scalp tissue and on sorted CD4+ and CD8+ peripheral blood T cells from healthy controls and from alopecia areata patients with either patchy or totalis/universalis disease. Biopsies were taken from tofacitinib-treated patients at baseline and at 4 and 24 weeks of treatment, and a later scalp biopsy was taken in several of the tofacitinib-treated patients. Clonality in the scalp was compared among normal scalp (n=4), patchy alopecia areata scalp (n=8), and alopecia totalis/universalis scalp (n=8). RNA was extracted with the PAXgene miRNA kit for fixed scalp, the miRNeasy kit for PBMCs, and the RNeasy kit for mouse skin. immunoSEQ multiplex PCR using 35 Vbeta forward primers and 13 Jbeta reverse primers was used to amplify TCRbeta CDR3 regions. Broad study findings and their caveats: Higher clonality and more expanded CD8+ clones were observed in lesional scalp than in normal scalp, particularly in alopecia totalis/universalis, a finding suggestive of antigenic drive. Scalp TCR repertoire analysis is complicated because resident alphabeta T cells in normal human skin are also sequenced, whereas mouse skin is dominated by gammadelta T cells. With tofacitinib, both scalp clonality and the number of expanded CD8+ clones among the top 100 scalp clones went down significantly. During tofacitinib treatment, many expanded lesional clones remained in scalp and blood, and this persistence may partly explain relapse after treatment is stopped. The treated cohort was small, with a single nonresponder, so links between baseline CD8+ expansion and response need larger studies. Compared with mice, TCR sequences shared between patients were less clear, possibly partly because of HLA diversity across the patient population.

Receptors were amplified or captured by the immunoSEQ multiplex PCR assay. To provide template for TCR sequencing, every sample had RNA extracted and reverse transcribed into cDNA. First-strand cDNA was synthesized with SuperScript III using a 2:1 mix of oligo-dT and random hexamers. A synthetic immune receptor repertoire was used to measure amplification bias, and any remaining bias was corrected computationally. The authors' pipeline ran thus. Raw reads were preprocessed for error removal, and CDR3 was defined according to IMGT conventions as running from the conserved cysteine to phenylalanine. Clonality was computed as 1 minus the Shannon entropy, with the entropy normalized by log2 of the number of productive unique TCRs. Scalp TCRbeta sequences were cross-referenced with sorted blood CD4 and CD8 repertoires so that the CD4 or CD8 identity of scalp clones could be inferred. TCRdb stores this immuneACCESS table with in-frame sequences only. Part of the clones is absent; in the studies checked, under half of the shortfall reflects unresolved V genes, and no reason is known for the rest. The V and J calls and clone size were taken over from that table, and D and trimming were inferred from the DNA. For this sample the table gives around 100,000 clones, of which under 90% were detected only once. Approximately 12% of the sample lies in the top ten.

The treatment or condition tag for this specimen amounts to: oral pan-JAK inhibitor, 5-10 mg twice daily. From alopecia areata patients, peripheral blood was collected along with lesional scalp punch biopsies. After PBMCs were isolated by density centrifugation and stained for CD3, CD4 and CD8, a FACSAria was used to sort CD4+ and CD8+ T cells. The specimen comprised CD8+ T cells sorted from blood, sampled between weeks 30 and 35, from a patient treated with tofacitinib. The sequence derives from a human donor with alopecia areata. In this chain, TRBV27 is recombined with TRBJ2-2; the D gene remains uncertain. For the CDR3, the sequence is CASSRRTGTGELFF. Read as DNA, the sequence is TGTGCCAGCAGTAGGCGGACGGGCACCGGGGAGCTGTTTTTT.